Listed below are T cell receptor beta chains from one sample, sequenced in a study of molecular identifiers for immune sequencing clone quantification. TCRdb called the PCR reads again in MiXCR, with one record for every CDR3 protein. The sample holds about 640,000 distinct CDR3 sequences; about 20% are singletons and the top ten take 0.75% to 0.95%. Material: naive CD8+ T cells from blood, with Jurkat cell RNA spiked in. These receptors came from a human donor in good health. Some libraries in this study had Jurkat cell RNA spiked in. Both conserved end residues are part of each CDR3. A D gene is named only where the DNA matches it firmly. Rows give clone size only sometimes, using once, few, many, or a class for an expanded clone.

V gene: TRBV5-1
J gene: TRBJ2-2
clone size: many
D gene: NA
CDR3 DNA: TGCGCCAGCAGCTTTAAACAACAGGACCGACCTATTTCGGCCGGGGAGCTGTTTTTT
CDR3 protein: CASSFKQQDRPISAGELFF

V gene: TRBV6-5
J gene: TRBJ2-3
clone size: many
D gene: NA
CDR3 DNA: TGTGCCAGCAGTTTCACCGAGGACTTACCAGATACGCAGTATTTT
CDR3 protein: CASSFTEDLPDTQYF

V gene: TRBV5-6
J gene: TRBJ1-1
clone size: NA
D gene: NA
CDR3 DNA: TGTGCCAGCAGCTCGGGAAGAGGGACTAAAGCTTTCTTT
CDR3 protein: CASSSGRGTKAFF

V gene: TRBV28
J gene: TRBJ2-1
clone size: once
D gene: NA
CDR3 DNA: TGTGCCAGCAGTTTCCGCCTTGGGCCCAATGAGCAGTTCTTC
CDR3 protein: CASSFRLGPNEQFF

V gene: TRBV20-1
J gene: TRBJ2-1
clone size: few
D gene: NA
CDR3 DNA: TGCAGTGCTAGAGATATGGAGGGATCATCCTACAATGAGCAGTTCTTC
CDR3 protein: CSARDMEGSSYNEQFF

V gene: TRBV6-5
J gene: TRBJ2-2
clone size: NA
D gene: TRBD1
CDR3 DNA: TGTGCCAGCAGCTTTGGACAGGGGTTATCGGGGGAGCTGTTTTTT
CDR3 protein: CASSFGQGLSGELFF

V gene: TRBV6-5
J gene: TRBJ2-3
clone size: many
D gene: NA
CDR3 DNA: TGTGCCAGCAGTCAACCAGAAGACACAGATACGCAGTATTTT
CDR3 protein: CASSQPEDTDTQYF

V gene: TRBV6-5
J gene: TRBJ1-2
clone size: many
D gene: NA
CDR3 DNA: TGTGCCAGCAGAAGGACAGTTTTGGACTATGGCTACACCTTC
CDR3 protein: CASRRTVLDYGYTF

V gene: TRBV30
J gene: TRBJ2-1
clone size: few
D gene: TRBD2
CDR3 DNA: TGTGCCTGGAGCAAGAGCGGGATCAGGGTCAATGAGCAGTTCTTC
CDR3 protein: CAWSKSGIRVNEQFF

V gene: TRBV7-9
J gene: TRBJ2-4
clone size: many
D gene: NA
CDR3 DNA: TGTGCCAGCAGCCCTCCCCTGGGGGGGGCGGGCGGCATTCAGTACTTC
CDR3 protein: CASSPPLGGAGGIQYF

V gene: TRBV6-2/TRBV6-3
J gene: TRBJ2-2
clone size: many
D gene: NA
CDR3 DNA: TGTGCCAGCAGTTACTCGTATTTGGTAACCACAATACCGAACACCGGGGAGCTGTTTTTT
CDR3 protein: CASSYSYLVTTIPNTGELFF

V gene: TRBV24-1
J gene: TRBJ2-1
clone size: NA
D gene: NA
CDR3 DNA: TGTGCCCTTAGTAATGGTAACAATGAGCAGTTCTTC
CDR3 protein: CALSNGNNEQFF

V gene: TRBV19
J gene: TRBJ1-6
clone size: many
D gene: NA
CDR3 DNA: TGTGCCAGTAGTCTCCTGGGGGCTCCAAATTCACCCCTCCACTTT
CDR3 protein: CASSLLGAPNSPLHF

V gene: TRBV12-3/TRBV12-4
J gene: TRBJ2-1
clone size: few
D gene: NA
CDR3 DNA: TGTGCCAGCAGTCACCTCCCGGGTCGCAATGAGCAGTTCTTC
CDR3 protein: CASSHLPGRNEQFF

V gene: TRBV12-3/TRBV12-4
J gene: TRBJ1-1
clone size: many
D gene: NA
CDR3 DNA: TGTGCCAGCAGTTTAGGCACCGGCACTGAAGCTTTCTTT
CDR3 protein: CASSLGTGTEAFF

V gene: TRBV27
J gene: TRBJ2-7
clone size: NA
D gene: TRBD1
CDR3 DNA: TGTGCCAGCAGTTTACTCGGTGACAGGGGGCCTTACGAGCAGTACTTC
CDR3 protein: CASSLLGDRGPYEQYF

V gene: TRBV7-9
J gene: TRBJ1-2
clone size: many
D gene: NA
CDR3 DNA: TGTGCCAGCAGCTTAGTGTTTCCGGACTATGGCTACACCTTC
CDR3 protein: CASSLVFPDYGYTF

V gene: TRBV4-3
J gene: TRBJ1-3
clone size: many
D gene: NA
CDR3 DNA: TGCGCCAGCAGCCAAGTTCTCGGAAACACCATATATTTT
CDR3 protein: CASSQVLGNTIYF

V gene: TRBV7-2
J gene: TRBJ2-3
clone size: many
D gene: NA
CDR3 DNA: TGTGCCAGCAGCTTAGCGTGGGGGCCGGATACGCAGTATTTT
CDR3 protein: CASSLAWGPDTQYF

V gene: TRBV28
J gene: TRBJ2-7
clone size: few
D gene: NA
CDR3 DNA: TGTGCCAGCAGTTTGGCGCAGGGGGGGTCCTACGAGCAGTACTTC
CDR3 protein: CASSLAQGGSYEQYF

V gene: TRBV4-1
J gene: TRBJ2-1
clone size: NA
D gene: TRBD1
CDR3 DNA: TGCGCCAGCAGCCAAGATGGGACAGGATACAATGAGCAGTTCTTC
CDR3 protein: CASSQDGTGYNEQFF

V gene: TRBV28
J gene: TRBJ2-7
clone size: many
D gene: NA
CDR3 DNA: TGTGCCAGCAGCCTAGCCCCCAAGAGTCCCCACGAGCAGTACTTC
CDR3 protein: CASSLAPKSPHEQYF

V gene: TRBV13
J gene: TRBJ1-1
clone size: many
D gene: NA
CDR3 DNA: TGTGCCAGCAGCCTCCGGGGAGGGAGGAATGCTGAAGCTTTCTTT
CDR3 protein: CASSLRGGRNAEAFF

V gene: TRBV27
J gene: TRBJ2-7
clone size: few
D gene: TRBD2
CDR3 DNA: TGTGCCAGCAGCCAGGGACTACCCACCTCCTACGAGCAGTACTTC
CDR3 protein: CASSQGLPTSYEQYF

V gene: TRBV4-3
J gene: TRBJ2-7
clone size: NA
D gene: TRBD2
CDR3 DNA: TGCGCCAGCAGCCAATCAAGGGAACTAGCGGGCCACGCGTACTACGAGCAGTACTTC
CDR3 protein: CASSQSRELAGHAYYEQYF

V gene: TRBV19
J gene: TRBJ2-3
clone size: NA
D gene: NA
CDR3 DNA: TGTGCCAGTAGTGCCCGGACAGCCAGCACGGATACGCAGTATTTT
CDR3 protein: CASSARTASTDTQYF

V gene: TRBV30
J gene: TRBJ1-1
clone size: many
D gene: NA
CDR3 DNA: TGTGCCTGGAAACCGACAGTTGAAGCTTTCTTT
CDR3 protein: CAWKPTVEAFF

V gene: TRBV5-1
J gene: TRBJ2-7
clone size: many
D gene: NA
CDR3 DNA: TGCGCCAGCAGCGCCGCCGGGGGACACGAGCAGTACTTC
CDR3 protein: CASSAAGGHEQYF

V gene: TRBV27
J gene: TRBJ1-5
clone size: NA
D gene: NA
CDR3 DNA: TGTGCCAGCAGTTTAACAGGGCTTAGCAATCAGCCCCAGCGTTTT
CDR3 protein: CASSLTGLSNQPQRF

V gene: TRBV4-3
J gene: TRBJ2-2
clone size: few
D gene: TRBD1
CDR3 DNA: TGCGCCAGCAGCCAAGACGGACAGGGGACGCTCCGGGAGCTGTTTTTT
CDR3 protein: CASSQDGQGTLRELFF

V gene: TRBV12-3/TRBV12-4
J gene: TRBJ1-5
clone size: many
D gene: NA
CDR3 DNA: TGTGCCAGCAGCTCCACTAATCAGCCCCAGCATTTT
CDR3 protein: CASSSTNQPQHF

V gene: TRBV4-3
J gene: TRBJ2-5
clone size: NA
D gene: TRBD2
CDR3 DNA: TGCGCCAGCAGCCAAGATCTGGCATTTACAGGAATAGCGGGAGAGACCCAGTACTTC
CDR3 protein: CASSQDLAFTGIAGETQYF

V gene: TRBV2
J gene: TRBJ2-5
clone size: many
D gene: NA
CDR3 DNA: TGTGCCAGCAGTCCTGAGCGTGCCCAAGAGACCCAGTACTTC
CDR3 protein: CASSPERAQETQYF

V gene: TRBV30
J gene: TRBJ1-1
clone size: NA
D gene: TRBD1
CDR3 DNA: TGTGCCTGGAGTTGGACAGGGGCGGTCACTGAAGCTTTCTTT
CDR3 protein: CAWSWTGAVTEAFF

V gene: TRBV30
J gene: TRBJ1-1
clone size: many
D gene: NA
CDR3 DNA: TGTGCCTGGAGTGTAAACGGAGGACACGGGATAAACACTGAAGCTTTCTTT
CDR3 protein: CAWSVNGGHGINTEAFF

V gene: TRBV7-9
J gene: TRBJ1-5
clone size: NA
D gene: NA
CDR3 DNA: TGTGCCAGCAGCCCCTACGGGATCAATCAGCCCCAGCATTTT
CDR3 protein: CASSPYGINQPQHF

V gene: TRBV4-3
J gene: TRBJ2-1
clone size: few
D gene: TRBD1
CDR3 DNA: TGCGCCAGCAGGCCGGACAGGGCACTTTCCAATGAGCAGTTCTTC
CDR3 protein: CASRPDRALSNEQFF

V gene: TRBV10-3
J gene: TRBJ2-7
clone size: NA
D gene: TRBD1
CDR3 DNA: TGTGCCATCAGTGAGTTAGGGGGCGACGAGCAGTACTTC
CDR3 protein: CAISELGGDEQYF

V gene: TRBV12-5
J gene: TRBJ2-7
clone size: NA
D gene: TRBD2
CDR3 DNA: TGTGCTAGTGGTTTCTTTCCTCGGGGGGGCTTACTTTACGAGCAGTACTTC
CDR3 protein: CASGFFPRGGLLYEQYF

V gene: TRBV7-9
J gene: TRBJ1-1
clone size: many
D gene: NA
CDR3 DNA: TGTGCCAGCAGCCCCACCCTCACCACTGAAGCTTTCTTT
CDR3 protein: CASSPTLTTEAFF

V gene: TRBV9
J gene: TRBJ1-2
clone size: NA
D gene: NA
CDR3 DNA: TGTGCCAGCAGCGTAGCTTCCGGGGGCGGCTATGGCTACACCTTC
CDR3 protein: CASSVASGGGYGYTF

V gene: TRBV7-9
J gene: TRBJ2-5
clone size: NA
D gene: TRBD1
CDR3 DNA: TGTGCCAGCAGCTTATCTTGGGGACAGGCGGAGACCCAGTACTTC
CDR3 protein: CASSLSWGQAETQYF

V gene: TRBV2
J gene: TRBJ2-3
clone size: many
D gene: TRBD2
CDR3 DNA: TGTGCCAGCAGTGATCGGACTAGCGGGGTAGCAGATACGCAGTATTTT
CDR3 protein: CASSDRTSGVADTQYF

V gene: TRBV7-9
J gene: TRBJ2-1
clone size: NA
D gene: NA
CDR3 DNA: TGTGCCAAAAGCAGCCCTGATAATGAGCAGTTCTTC
CDR3 protein: CAKSSPDNEQFF

V gene: TRBV6-5
J gene: TRBJ1-6
clone size: many
D gene: TRBD1
CDR3 DNA: TGTGCCAGCAGTTTTAACAGGGGTACCTATAATTCACCCCTCCACTTT
CDR3 protein: CASSFNRGTYNSPLHF

V gene: TRBV6-5
J gene: TRBJ1-2
clone size: many
D gene: NA
CDR3 DNA: TGTGCCAGCAGTTACGGGCTGGAAGAGGGCTACACCTTC
CDR3 protein: CASSYGLEEGYTF

V gene: TRBV4-1
J gene: TRBJ2-7
clone size: few
D gene: TRBD2
CDR3 DNA: TGCGCCAGCAGCCAAGATGAAAGGGAGGGCTCCTACGAGCAGTACTTC
CDR3 protein: CASSQDEREGSYEQYF

V gene: TRBV7-9
J gene: TRBJ2-5
clone size: NA
D gene: TRBD2
CDR3 DNA: TGTGCCAGCAGCTTTTCTAGCGGACAAGAGACCCAGTACTTC
CDR3 protein: CASSFSSGQETQYF

V gene: TRBV6-5
J gene: TRBJ1-1
clone size: many
D gene: NA
CDR3 DNA: TGTGCCAGCAGTCCCTTACCGAACACTGAAGCTTTCTTT
CDR3 protein: CASSPLPNTEAFF

V gene: TRBV11-3
J gene: TRBJ2-2
clone size: many
D gene: TRBD1
CDR3 DNA: TGTGCCAGCAGCTACTTGGGACAGGGACTCACCGGGGAGCTGTTTTTT
CDR3 protein: CASSYLGQGLTGELFF

V gene: TRBV20-1
J gene: TRBJ2-5
clone size: NA
D gene: TRBD2
CDR3 DNA: TGCAGTGCTAGAGGGGGACTAGCGGGGGCAGTGGCCCAGTACTTC
CDR3 protein: CSARGGLAGAVAQYF